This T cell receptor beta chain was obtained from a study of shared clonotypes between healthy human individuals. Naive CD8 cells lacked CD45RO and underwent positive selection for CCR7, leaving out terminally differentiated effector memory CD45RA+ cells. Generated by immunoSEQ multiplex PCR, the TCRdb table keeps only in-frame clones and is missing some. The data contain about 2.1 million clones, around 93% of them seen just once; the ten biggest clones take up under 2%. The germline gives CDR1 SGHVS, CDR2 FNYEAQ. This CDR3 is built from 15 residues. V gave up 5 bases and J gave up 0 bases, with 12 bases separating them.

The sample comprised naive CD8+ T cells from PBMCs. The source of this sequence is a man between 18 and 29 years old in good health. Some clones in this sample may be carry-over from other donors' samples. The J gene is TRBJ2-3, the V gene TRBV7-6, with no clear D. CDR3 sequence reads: CASSALATSTDTQYF. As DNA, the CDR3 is TGTGCCAGCAGCGCGTTGGCCACTAGCACAGATACGCAGTATTTT.